This is a list of T cell receptor beta chains from one sample in a study of PD-1 blockade in classical Hodgkin lymphoma. Clones were read by immunoSEQ multiplex PCR, and TCRdb kept only the in-frame ones, dropping some. Seen here are fewer than 7,500 clones, around four fifths observed once, and the top ten hold approximately 2.6%. Source: CD4+ T cells from blood, taken at baseline. The receptors originated from a human donor with classical Hodgkin lymphoma. The CDR3 runs from the conserved cysteine through the conserved F or W. D genes are given only for firm matches. Size values are once, few and many counts, or a class for expanded clones, and some rows have none.

D gene	V gene	J gene	clone size	CDR3 protein	CDR3 DNA
TRBD1	TRBV25-1	TRBJ1-5	.	CASGQGSRQPQHF	TGTGCCAGCGGACAGGGCAGCCGGCAGCCCCAGCATTTT
.	TRBV7-2	TRBJ1-5	.	CASSLGGPGNQPQHF	TGTGCCAGCAGCTTAGGGGGCCCCGGCAATCAGCCCCAGCATTTT
.	TRBV27	TRBJ1-1	.	CASSFFGGGNTEAFF	TGTGCCAGCAGTTTTTTTGGTGGCGGGAACACTGAAGCTTTCTTT
.	TRBV10-3	TRBJ2-3	few	CASNGLISTDTQYF	TGTGCCAGCAATGGACTTATTAGCACAGATACGCAGTATTTT
.	TRBV20-1	TRBJ2-7	once	CSAGDTYEQYF	TGCAGTGCTGGGGACACCTACGAGCAGTACTTC
TRBD1	TRBV4-1	TRBJ1-3	.	CASSQPTGDRHNPGNTIYF	TGCGCCAGCAGCCAACCGACTGGGGACAGGCACAACCCGGGTAACACCATATATTTT
.	TRBV2	TRBJ2-5	.	CASTRTGQETQYF	TGTGCCAGCACACGGACTGGCCAAGAGACCCAGTACTTC
.	TRBV6-1	TRBJ1-5	.	CASSDLGRSNQPQHF	TGTGCCAGCAGTGATCTCGGGCGAAGCAATCAGCCCCAGCATTTT
.	TRBV18	TRBJ2-1	.	CASSLTVTTEQFF	TGTGCCAGCTCCCTGACGGTTACTACTGAGCAGTTCTTC
.	TRBV5-4	TRBJ2-2	.	CASSSRTNTGELFF	TGTGCCAGCAGCTCCAGGACGAACACCGGGGAGCTGTTTTTT
.	TRBV19	TRBJ2-7	.	CASREGPAYEQYF	TGTGCCAGTAGAGAGGGACCAGCTTACGAGCAGTACTTC
TRBD1	TRBV11-2	TRBJ2-7	.	CASSPRQGAWNEQYF	TGTGCCAGCAGCCCGCGACAGGGTGCCTGGAACGAGCAGTACTTC
TRBD1	TRBV12-5	TRBJ2-2	few	CASGPGQASNTGELFF	TGTGCTAGTGGCCCGGGACAGGCCTCGAACACCGGGGAGCTGTTTTTT
.	TRBV28	TRBJ2-7	.	CASSLIGYEQYF	TGTGCCAGCAGTTTAATCGGCTACGAGCAGTACTTC
TRBD1	TRBV19	TRBJ1-2	.	CASSRQGLNYGYTF	TGTGCCAGTAGTAGACAGGGCCTTAACTATGGCTACACCTTC
TRBD1	TRBV10-3	TRBJ2-7	.	CAISESTGSYEQYF	TGTGCCATCAGTGAGTCGACAGGGTCCTACGAGCAGTACTTC
TRBD1	TRBV7-8	TRBJ2-1	.	CASSLSGQSYNEQFF	TGTGCCAGCAGCTTATCGGGACAGTCCTACAATGAGCAGTTCTTC